This is a list of T cell receptor beta chains from one sample in a study of T-cell reconstitution after alpha-beta-depleted transplantation in children. TCRdb re-derived calls from the PCR reads in MiXCR, one entry per CDR3 protein. Of just over 350,000 distinct CDR3 sequences in the sample, roughly 14% were seen once. The sample was PBMCs, taken from the stem cell graft. These receptors all stem from a human donor who donated a stem cell graft to a child with Fanconi anemia. CDR3s include the opening cysteine and the closing phenylalanine or tryptophan. A D gene is named only where the DNA matches it firmly. The size of a clone is reported for some rows only, either as once, few or many, or as a class for expanded clones.

d_call | j_call | v_call | clone_size | cdr3_aa | cdr3_nt
. | TRBJ1-1 | TRBV20-1 | many | CSARDNYLNTEAFF | TGCAGTGCTAGAGACAACTATCTGAACACTGAAGCTTTCTTT
TRBD2 | TRBJ2-1 | TRBV6-1 | few | CASRLAGAPKEQFF | TGTGCCAGCAGACTAGCGGGGGCCCCCAAAGAGCAGTTCTTC
TRBD1 | TRBJ2-2 | TRBV4-3 | many | CASSGQDQGGELFF | TGCGCCAGCAGCGGACAGGACCAGGGAGGGGAGCTGTTTTTT
. | TRBJ2-1 | TRBV5-1 | . | CASSLMPQDEQFF | TGCGCCAGCAGCTTGATGCCTCAAGATGAGCAGTTCTTC
. | TRBJ2-3 | TRBV3-1 | . | CASSPHLDTSTDTQYF | TGTGCCAGCAGCCCCCACTTGGATACGAGCACAGATACGCAGTATTTT
TRBD1 | TRBJ1-2 | TRBV5-1 | many | CASSPSWDSYGYTF | TGCGCCAGCAGCCCCAGTTGGGACAGCTATGGCTACACCTTC
TRBD1 | TRBJ2-2 | TRBV19 | . | CASTKRDRVNTGELFF | TGTGCCAGTACCAAGAGGGACAGGGTGAACACCGGGGAGCTGTTTTTT
. | TRBJ1-5 | TRBV10-3 | few | CAIRSGRGVEPQHF | TGTGCCATCAGGTCAGGCCGCGGGGTAGAGCCCCAGCATTTT
. | TRBJ2-7 | TRBV20-1 | . | CSARSPRQGHYEQYF | TGCAGTGCTCGTTCCCCACGTCAGGGGCACTACGAGCAGTACTTC
TRBD1 | TRBJ2-2 | TRBV7-3 | . | CASSDVGTEANTGELFF | TGTGCCAGCAGCGACGTGGGGACAGAAGCGAACACCGGGGAGCTGTTTTTT
TRBD1 | TRBJ1-1 | TRBV7-8 | many | CASSSRHRDSRNTEAFF | TGTGCCAGCAGCTCTCGACATAGGGACAGCCGAAACACTGAAGCTTTCTTT
. | TRBJ2-5 | TRBV5-1 | . | CASSPRGGNQETQYF | TGCGCCAGCAGCCCCCGTGGGGGGAACCAAGAGACCCAGTACTTC
. | TRBJ1-5 | TRBV6-1 | . | CASSEEGQAGQPQHF | TGTGCCAGCAGTGAAGAAGGGCAGGCAGGACAGCCCCAGCATTTT
. | TRBJ1-2 | TRBV20-1 | few | CSVQGRRGIYGYTF | TGCAGCGTGCAAGGCCGAAGAGGCATCTATGGCTACACCTTC
. | TRBJ1-5 | TRBV6-2/TRBV6-3 | few | CASSPDSYQPQHF | TGTGCCAGCAGCCCCGACAGCTATCAGCCCCAGCATTTT
. | TRBJ2-3 | TRBV12-3/TRBV12-4 | . | CASSFNRNTDTQYF | TGTGCCAGCAGCTTCAATCGGAACACAGATACGCAGTATTTT
. | TRBJ1-4 | TRBV7-9 | . | CASSFDSEKLFF | TGTGCCAGCAGCTTCGACAGTGAAAAACTGTTTTTT
TRBD2 | TRBJ2-2 | TRBV4-3 | . | CASSLRLAGPGELFF | TGCGCCAGCAGCCTTCGGCTAGCGGGGCCCGGGGAGCTGTTTTTT
. | TRBJ1-1 | TRBV5-1 | . | CASSSRTGDTEAFF | TGCGCCAGCAGCTCGAGGACGGGGGACACTGAAGCTTTCTTT
. | TRBJ2-1 | TRBV10-3 | many | CAISEGVGSSYNEQFF | TGTGCCATCAGTGAGGGGGTCGGGAGCTCCTACAATGAGCAGTTCTTC
TRBD1 | TRBJ1-5 | TRBV7-9 | . | CASQGGGRDQPQHF | TGTGCCAGTCAGGGGGGGGGCCGTGATCAGCCCCAGCATTTT
. | TRBJ1-2 | TRBV27 | . | CASSLWGEGSGYTF | TGTGCCAGCAGTTTATGGGGGGAGGGCTCTGGCTACACCTTC
. | TRBJ2-1 | TRBV24-1 | . | CATSDKGRRGEQFF | TGTGCCACCAGTGATAAGGGCCGGCGAGGGGAGCAGTTCTTC
TRBD1 | TRBJ1-5 | TRBV7-9 | . | CASSLEGAGAQHF | TGTGCCAGCAGCTTAGAGGGGGCGGGGGCCCAGCATTTT
TRBD2 | TRBJ2-1 | TRBV14 | . | CASSQLGSGSGTYNEQFF | TGTGCCAGCAGCCAACTCGGTAGCGGGAGTGGTACCTACAATGAGCAGTTCTTC
. | TRBJ1-2 | TRBV5-1 | few | CASSRDGGDYGYTF | TGCGCCAGCAGTCGAGACGGCGGGGACTATGGCTACACCTTC
. | TRBJ1-5 | TRBV6-2/TRBV6-3 | . | CASSRRARSNQPQHF | TGTGCCAGCAGTCGACGGGCCCGAAGCAATCAGCCCCAGCATTTT
. | TRBJ2-2 | TRBV4-3 | . | CASSHGQIRSGELFF | TGCGCCAGCAGCCACGGACAAATTCGATCCGGGGAGCTGTTTTTT
. | TRBJ1-1 | TRBV9 | . | CASSVATPGRMNTEAFF | TGTGCCAGCAGCGTGGCAACTCCGGGACGAATGAACACTGAAGCTTTCTTT
. | TRBJ2-2 | TRBV20-1 | many | CSARFQGNTGELFF | TGCAGTGCTCGATTCCAGGGGAACACCGGGGAGCTGTTTTTT
. | TRBJ2-3 | TRBV7-8 | . | CASKGGEATDTQYF | TGTGCCAGCAAGGGGGGGGAGGCCACAGATACGCAGTATTTT
. | TRBJ1-1 | TRBV2 | . | CATGDGMNTEAFF | TGTGCCACCGGGGACGGGATGAACACTGAAGCTTTCTTT
. | TRBJ2-7 | TRBV6-2/TRBV6-3 | . | CASRLQGLSEQYF | TGTGCCAGCAGATTACAGGGATTAAGCGAGCAGTACTTC
TRBD1 | TRBJ1-4 | TRBV18 | few | CASSPRTGAANEKLFF | TGTGCCAGCTCACCCCGGACAGGGGCAGCTAATGAAAAACTGTTTTTT
. | TRBJ1-1 | TRBV12-3/TRBV12-4 | few | CASSLARRGLWKKAFF | TGTGCCAGCAGTTTAGCGCGGAGAGGCCTCTGGAAAAAAGCTTTCTTT
. | TRBJ1-5 | TRBV20-1 | . | CSARKADSNQPQHF | TGCAGTGCTAGAAAGGCTGACAGCAATCAGCCCCAGCATTTT
. | TRBJ2-2 | TRBV30 | few | CAWSVGGTGELFF | TGTGCCTGGAGCGTTGGAGGGACCGGGGAGCTGTTTTTT
. | TRBJ2-7 | TRBV12-3/TRBV12-4 | . | CASSRPGLTGYEQYF | TGTGCCAGCAGCCGACCGGGCCTTACGGGCTACGAGCAGTACTTC
. | TRBJ2-5 | TRBV5-1 | . | CASSLARSQETQYF | TGCGCCAGCAGCTTGGCTCGAAGTCAAGAGACCCAGTACTTC
TRBD2 | TRBJ2-5 | TRBV20-1 | . | CSARGTSSGETQYF | TGCAGTGCTAGAGGGACTAGCTCGGGAGAGACCCAGTACTTC
. | TRBJ1-2 | TRBV5-4 | many | CASSRPGLYGYTF | TGTGCCAGCAGCCGGCCAGGACTCTATGGCTACACCTTC
. | TRBJ2-2 | TRBV10-3 | few | CAISQVTGDTGELFF | TGTGCCATCAGTCAGGTGACGGGCGACACCGGGGAGCTGTTTTTT
. | TRBJ2-2 | TRBV7-9 | . | CASSLYAGQRNTGELFF | TGTGCCAGCAGCCTCTACGCGGGACAGAGGAACACCGGGGAGCTGTTTTTT
. | TRBJ2-2 | TRBV5-1 | few | CASGRDGLNTGELFF | TGCGCCAGCGGCCGGGACGGCCTCAACACCGGGGAGCTGTTTTTT
TRBD1 | TRBJ1-4 | TRBV2 | . | CASTRQGSYNNEKLFF | TGTGCCAGCACTAGACAGGGGAGCTATAATAATGAAAAACTGTTTTTT